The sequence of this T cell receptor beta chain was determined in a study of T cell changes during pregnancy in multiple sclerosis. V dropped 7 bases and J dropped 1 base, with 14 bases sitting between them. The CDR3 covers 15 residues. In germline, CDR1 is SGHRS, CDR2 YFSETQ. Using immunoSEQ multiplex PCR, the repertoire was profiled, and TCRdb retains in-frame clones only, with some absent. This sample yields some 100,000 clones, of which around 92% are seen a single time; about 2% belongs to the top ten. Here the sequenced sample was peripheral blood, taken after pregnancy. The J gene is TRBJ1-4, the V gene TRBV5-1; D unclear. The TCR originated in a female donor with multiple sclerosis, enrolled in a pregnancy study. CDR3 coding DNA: TGCGCCAGCTACCACCAGGCAAGAACTAATGAAAAACTGTTTTTT. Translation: CASYHQARTNEKLFF.